The subject of this entry is one TCR beta chain. Antigen specificity is unknown. This sample was included in a study of CD8 T cells in ankylosing spondylitis. Trimming pared 1 base from V and 4 bases from J, leaving 7 bases between. This CDR3 is built from 14 residues. The germline V gene encodes CDR1 LGHDT and CDR2 YNNKEL (reference sequence). Findings and limits, study-wide: Reported data indicate significant enrichment of disease-linked clones within matched ankylosing spondylitis synovial fluid.

It was by quantitative 5'-RACE with molecular barcodes that TCR beta libraries were made. Each CDR3 protein gets one entry after TCRdb re-called the 5' RACE reads with MiXCR. The sample includes 150,000 to 250,000 distinct CDR3 sequences, roughly 13% of them seen just once. The J gene is TRBJ2-2, the V gene TRBV3-1; no definite D call. The sequenced sample consisted of blood, either unsorted or a sorted T cell fraction (not recorded which). The TCR was taken from a male donor with ankylosing spondylitis or in good health (not recorded which). The CDR3 nucleotides are TGTGCCAGCAGCCAAGTTACCTCCACCGGGGAGCTGTTTTTT. This gives the protein CASSQVTSTGELFF.